The sequence of this T cell receptor beta chain was determined in a study of cytomegalovirus exposure and HLA in healthy donors. Details on this clone: Its antigen remains unidentified.

13 Jbeta primers and 60 Vbeta primers were used for the PCR. Sequenced by immunoSEQ multiplex PCR; TCRdb stores in-frame clones only, minus some. The repertoire holds some 180,000 clones, with roughly 80% as singletons. Trimming removed 1 base at V and 0 bases at J, with 10 bases between. The CDR3 contains 16 residues. Germline CDR1 and CDR2: SGHVS and FNYEAQ. General study points: Sequencing had likely introduced a cluster of highly shared sequence variants as an artifact. Later, an analysis found that common viral pathogens appeared to be linked with several of the most significant clusters. Cytomegalovirus association was listed for approximately 150 TCR beta chains. Generally TCR sequences proved uncommon, though certain public TCRs appeared in numerous donors.

The chain has TRBV7-6 and TRBJ2-1; D may be TRBD2 (5 bases). This TCR came from a woman younger than 30 in good health and CMV-seronegative. Material for sequencing was PBMCs. The CDR3 here is CASSLGEGSSYNEQFF. Written as DNA, the CDR3 is TGTGCCAGCAGCTTAGGAGAGGGAAGCTCCTACAATGAGCAGTTCTTC.